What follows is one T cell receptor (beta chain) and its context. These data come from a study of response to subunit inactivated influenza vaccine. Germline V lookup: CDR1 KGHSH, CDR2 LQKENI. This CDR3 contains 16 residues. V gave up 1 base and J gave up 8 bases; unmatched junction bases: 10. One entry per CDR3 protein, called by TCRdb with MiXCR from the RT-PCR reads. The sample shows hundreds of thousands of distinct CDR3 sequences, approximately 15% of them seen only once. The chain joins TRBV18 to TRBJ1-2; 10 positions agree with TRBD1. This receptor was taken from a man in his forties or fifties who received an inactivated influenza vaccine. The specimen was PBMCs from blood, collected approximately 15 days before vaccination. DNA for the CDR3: TGTGCCAGCTCACCACGGTCCCCCGGACAGGGGGACGGCTACACCTTC. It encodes CASSPRSPGQGDGYTF.